This TCR beta chain was sequenced in a study of CXCR4 blockade with PD-1 therapy in pancreatic cancer. The protocol was immunoSEQ multiplex PCR, while the TCRdb copy is restricted to in-frame clones and leaves out a portion. The sample has 6,000 or so clones; approximately 34% are singletons. Germline CDR1 reads LNHNV; CDR2 reads YYDKDF (reference sequence). This CDR3 has 16 residues. The ends lost 0 bases at V and 9 bases at J; junction bases unmatched: 8. This clonotype was obtained from a human donor with pancreatic ductal adenocarcinoma. The source material was tumor tissue. The chain employs TRBV15 and TRBJ1-5; 10 bases fit TRBD1. CDR3 coding DNA: TGTGCCACCAGCAGAGACGGGACAGGGGAATCGGGGCCCCAGCATTTT. This sequence encodes CATSRDGTGESGPQHF.